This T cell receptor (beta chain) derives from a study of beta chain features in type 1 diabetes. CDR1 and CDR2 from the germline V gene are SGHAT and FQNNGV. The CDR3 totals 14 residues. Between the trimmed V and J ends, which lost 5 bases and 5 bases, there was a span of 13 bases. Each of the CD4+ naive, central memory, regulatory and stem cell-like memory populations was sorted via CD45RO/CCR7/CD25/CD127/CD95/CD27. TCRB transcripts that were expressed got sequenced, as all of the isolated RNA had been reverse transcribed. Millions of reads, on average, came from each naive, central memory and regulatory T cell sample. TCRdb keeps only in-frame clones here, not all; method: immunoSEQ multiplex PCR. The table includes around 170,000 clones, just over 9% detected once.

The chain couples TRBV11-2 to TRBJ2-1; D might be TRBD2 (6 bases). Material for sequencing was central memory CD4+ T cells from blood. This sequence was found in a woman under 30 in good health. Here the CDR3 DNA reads TGTGCCAGCAGCCCAAGACGGGGGAACAATGAGCAGTTCTTC. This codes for CASSPRRGNNEQFF.